This T cell receptor (beta chain) was sequenced in a study of blood T cell repertoires in COVID-19. Germline V gives CDR1 LGHNA, CDR2 YNFKEQ. This CDR3 region has 17 residues. With 1 base clipped from V and 4 bases from J, the junction kept 8 bases outside the gene matches. The assay was immunoSEQ multiplex PCR, and TCRdb's table has in-frame clones only and misses some. This sample has 200,000 to 250,000 clones, with roughly 85% found just once. The material sequenced was peripheral blood. This TCR came from a woman between 70 and 85 years old with COVID-19, enrolled during active disease. This chain links TRBV4-2 with TRBJ2-3, with 10 bases lining up with TRBD2. The DNA of the CDR3 is TGTGCCAGCAGCCAAGGAGTAAGCGGGGGGGCTCCAGATACGCAGTATTTT. Its translation: CASSQGVSGGAPDTQYF.